This note documents a single TCR beta chain sequence. What it recognizes is unknown. Of the isolated RNA, all was reverse transcribed, and so the sequenced material was expressed TCRB transcripts. Sequencing was performed with immunoSEQ multiplex PCR; in TCRdb, only in-frame clones are kept and a portion is missing. The table lists about 620,000 clones, about 14% of them singletons. The data originate from a study of beta chain features in type 1 diabetes. About the research overall: All of the samples together had 107,917,701 sorted cells examined.

The study's findings and limits: TCRB repertoires of naive, central memory and Treg cells appeared more similar among patients than among healthy donors.

Germline CDR1 and CDR2: DFQATT and SNEGSKA (reference sequence). Trimming took off 3 bases at V and 5 bases at J, with 8 bases between the two ends. This CDR3 spans 11 amino acids. CD4+ naive, central memory, regulatory and stem cell-like memory cells were sorted via CD45RO/CCR7/CD25/CD127/CD95/CD27. The V and J genes are TRBV20-1 and TRBJ2-7; D is undetermined. This clonotype was sampled from a man aged 18-30 years in good health. What was sequenced was naive CD4+ T cells from blood. The DNA for the CDR3 is TGCAGTGCTAGGCGGCCCGACGAGCAGTACTTC. The encoded protein is CSARRPDEQYF.